Described below is a single T cell receptor (beta chain) sequence and its context. Its antigen remains unidentified. A much larger clonotype is one base distant, so this may be a read error. The data were taken from a study of T cell repertoires in cytomegalovirus infection. Study summary: A matching HLA type, together with CMV infection, was signaled by public TCR beta signatures. The study, taken as a whole, reports: It was HLA-C-restricted CMV-specific TCR beta clonotypes that dominated the response ex vivo.

CDR1 and CDR2 from the germline V gene are SGHAT and FQNNGV. This CDR3 has 17 amino acids. Using its own MiXCR run on the reads, TCRdb lists one record per CDR3 protein. Of 480,000 or so distinct CDR3 sequences in the sample, about 11% were seen once. This chain joins TRBV11-2 and TRBJ2-2; 12 bases map to TRBD2. The source material was PBMCs. This receptor was taken from a human donor in good health (CMV status not recorded). Some clones in this sample may be carry-over from other donors' samples. The CDR3: CASSLGTSGTNTRELFF. Here the CDR3 DNA reads TGTGCCAGCAGCTTAGGGACTAGCGGGACGAACACCCGGGAGCTGTTTTTT.